The 21 T cell receptor beta chains listed next were all sequenced from one sample in a study of technical replicates of blood from four donors. TCRdb keeps only in-frame clones here, not all; method: immunoSEQ multiplex PCR. Here the sample spans 68,000 or so clones, 95% to 97% being singletons. The specimen was T cells isolated from PBMCs. The receptors were gathered from a human donor in good health.

V and J are TRBV5-1 and TRBJ1-1; 8 positions agree with TRBD1. V dropped 4 bases and J dropped 4; count of bases not matched to a gene: 6. CDR1 SGHRS and CDR2 YFSETQ come from the germline V gene. This CDR3 spans 14 amino acids. CDR3 protein: CASSGQGASTEAFF. CDR3 nucleotide sequence: TGCGCCAGCAGCGGCCAGGGGGCGAGCACTGAAGCTTTCTTT. The full variable domain, with the rest looked up from reference TRBV5-1 and TRBJ1-1, is KAGVTQTPRYLIKTRGQQVTLSCSPISGHRSVSWYQQTPGQGLQFLFEYFSETQRNKGNFPGRFSGRQFSNSRSEMNVSTLELGDSALYLCASSGQGASTEAFFGQGTRLTVV.

This clone was detected once. The chain carries TRBV4-2 and TRBJ2-5; D is unresolved. Germline-derived CDR1 and CDR2 are LGHNA and YNFKEQ. CDR3 length: 12 amino acids. The V gene lost 0 bases and the J gene lost 6 bases, with 5 bases spanning the gap. The CDR3 spells CASSQDRKTQYF. The CDR3 DNA sequence: TGTGCCAGCAGCCAAGACAGGAAGACCCAGTACTTC.

The V call is TRBV6-1, the J call TRBJ1-1; D possibly corresponds to TRBD1 (6 bases). CDR3 size: 14 residues. The ends were cut back, 7 bases at V and 8 bases at J, with 20 bases in the middle. The germline gives CDR1 MNHNS, CDR2 SASEGT. CDR3 DNA: TGTGCCAGCACCGCGACGCCAGGGGTTTCCGAAGCTTTCTTT. Amino acid sequence: CASTATPGVSEAFF.

The chain joins TRBV2 to TRBJ1-2; D not certain. Germline V lookup: CDR1 SNHLY, CDR2 FYNNEI. V was trimmed by 8 bases and J by 5 bases, leaving 9 bases between them. There are 11 residues in the CDR3. The CDR3 DNA reads as TGTGCCAGCGGGAGAGGATATGGCTACACCTTC. This encodes CASGRGYGYTF.

The rearrangement links TRBV25-1 to TRBJ1-1, with a weak D call TRBD1 (6 bases). The germline V gene encodes CDR1 MGHDK and CDR2 SYGVNS. The CDR3 runs 14 residues. V lost 3 bases and J 2 bases, leaving 10 bases between the germline ends. CDR3 loop: CASSEGAINTEAFF. Here the CDR3 DNA reads TGTGCCAGCAGTGAGGGGGCAATTAACACTGAAGCTTTCTTT.

This rearrangement joins TRBV19 to TRBJ2-2, with D maybe TRBD2 (5 bases). The CDR3 has 14 residues. Germline-derived CDR1 and CDR2 are LNHDA and SQIVND (reference sequence). V was clipped by 3 bases and J by 3 bases, with 8 bases between them. The CDR3 DNA sequence: TGTGCCAGTAGTATCCTAGCCGACACCGGGGAGCTGTTTTTT. Its protein is CASSILADTGELFF.

The J gene is TRBJ2-1, the V gene TRBV4-3; TRBD2 might be the D (5 bases). Trimming pared 4 bases from V and 4 bases from J, leaving 17 bases between. The germline V gene encodes CDR1 LGHNA and CDR2 YSLEER. This CDR3 comprises 16 residues. The CDR3 DNA sequence: TGCGCCAGCAGCCCGTCCCGTGCGGGCAGGTACAATGAGCAGTTCTTC. Protein: CASSPSRAGRYNEQFF.

V gene TRBV7-2 combines with J gene TRBJ2-3, with 7 bases matching TRBD1. The CDR3 has 17 amino acids. Germline CDR1 and CDR2: SGHTA and FQGNSA. Germline trimming cut 4 bases from V and 2 bases from J; bases unmatched to any gene: 12. The CDR3 loop reads CASSSRLSRGPTDTQYF. The CDR3 DNA reads as TGTGCCAGCAGCTCGAGGTTGTCGAGGGGGCCCACAGATACGCAGTATTTT.

The chain has TRBV30 and TRBJ1-2; D perhaps matches TRBD1 (5 bases). The CDR3 is made up of 17 amino acids. V was clipped by 5 bases and J by 4 bases, with 26 bases between them. Germline-derived CDR1 and CDR2 are GTSNPN and SVGIG (reference sequence). In DNA form, the CDR3 reads TGTGCCTGGCAAGGGCCTTTAATAGGGGAAGTGGCCTATGGCTACACCTTC. It specifies CAWQGPLIGEVAYGYTF.

The chain links TRBV20-1 to TRBJ2-5; D is uncertain. The CDR3 length is 10 residues. V was clipped by 0 bases and J by 11 bases, with 7 bases between them. Germline lookup yields CDR1 DFQATT and CDR2 SNEGSKA (reference sequence). The CDR3 is CSARERKQYF. For the CDR3, the DNA is TGCAGTGCTAGAGAGCGGAAACAGTACTTC.

The genes are TRBV9 and TRBJ2-2; D remains ambiguous. Germline V gives CDR1 SGDLS, CDR2 YYNGEE. V dropped 2 bases and J dropped 4 bases, with 12 bases sitting between them. CDR3 length: 15 amino acids. CDR3 protein: CASSVLRSSTGELFF. In nucleotides, the CDR3 is TGTGCCAGCAGCGTCTTGCGGTCGAGCACCGGGGAGCTGTTTTTT.

The chain is built from TRBV9 and TRBJ2-2, with a weak D call TRBD1 (7 bases). Deletions cut 7 bases from V and 4 bases from J, with 17 bases between. The CDR3 runs to 15 residues. Looked up from germline, CDR1 is SGDLS and CDR2 is YYNGEE. The CDR3 sequence is CASEGGGQVTGELFF. The CDR3 coding sequence is TGTGCCAGCGAGGGAGGAGGACAGGTCACCGGGGAGCTGTTTTTT.

This clone was detected only once. V and J are TRBV12-5 and TRBJ2-5; no clear D. The CDR3 is made up of 15 amino acids. In germline, CDR1 is LGHNT, CDR2 FRNRAP. Trimming left V 4 bases short and J 1 base short, with 13 bases between. CDR3 region: CASGSANESQETQYF. CDR3 nucleotides: TGTGCTAGTGGTTCCGCCAATGAGAGCCAAGAGACCCAGTACTTC.

The gene calls are TRBV5-6 and TRBJ2-5; the D gene is possibly TRBD1 (6 bases). Germline-derived CDR1 and CDR2 are SGHDT and YYEEEE. The CDR3 runs to 17 residues. V lost 4 bases to trimming and J lost 3 bases, with 22 bases between them. CDR3 sequence reads: CASSVDQGRRGKETQYF. The CDR3 DNA reads TGTGCCAGCAGCGTAGACCAGGGGCGGAGAGGAAAAGAGACCCAGTACTTC.

In this sample, this clone turned up once. The V gene is TRBV27, the J gene TRBJ2-7, with a possible D match to TRBD1 (6 bases). This CDR3 contains 14 residues. Deletions cut 2 bases from V and 7 bases from J, with 15 bases between. From germline, CDR1 is MNHEY and CDR2 SMNVEV (reference sequence). The CDR3 DNA reads TGTGCCAGCAGTTTAGGACAGCTGAAGAGGGAGCAGTACTTC. It is translated as CASSLGQLKREQYF.

This clone was recorded only once. The V gene is TRBV6-5, the J gene TRBJ1-1, with 7 nucleotides matching TRBD1. The CDR3 loop spans 12 amino acids. Germline CDR1 MNHEY, CDR2 SVGAGI. The trim removed 6 bases at V and 8 bases at J, leaving 6 bases unmatched. This chain's CDR3 is CASSLPDREAFF. CDR3 sequence (DNA): TGTGCCAGCAGCCTACCGGACAGGGAAGCTTTCTTT.

The chain is built from TRBV19 and TRBJ2-5, with a tentative D call TRBD2 (5 bases). Trimming cost V 4 bases and J 5 bases, with 14 bases left between them. This CDR3 contains 14 residues. Germline assignment: CDR1 LNHDA and CDR2 SQIVND (reference sequence). CDR3 amino acids: CASSNLRGTETQYF. DNA for the CDR3: TGTGCCAGTAGTAATCTTCGGGGTACGGAGACCCAGTACTTC.

This sequence joins TRBV30 and TRBJ1-1; D is unclear. Germline V gene lookup returns CDR1 GTSNPN and CDR2 SVGIG (reference sequence). The CDR3 consists of 13 residues. The V gene lost 2 bases and the J gene lost 1 base, with 8 bases spanning the gap. The CDR3 coding sequence is TGTGCCTGGAGTCTACAGACGAACACTGAAGCTTTCTTT. Translation gives CAWSLQTNTEAFF.

The chain uses TRBV11-2 and TRBJ1-3; unclear D gene. The germline V and J ends were trimmed by 7 bases and 8 bases, with 12 bases remaining between them. The germline V gene has CDR1 SGHAT and CDR2 FQNNGV. The CDR3 loop spans 12 amino acids. CDR3 sequence (DNA): TGTGCCAGCACCATAGTGGGAGACACCATATATTTT. It specifies CASTIVGDTIYF.

This rearrangement joins TRBV20-1 to TRBJ2-7; D remains ambiguous. In germline, CDR1 is DFQATT, CDR2 SNEGSKA (reference sequence). V gave up 1 base and J gave up 5 bases, with 6 bases separating them. This CDR3 spans 11 amino acids. CDR3 loop: CSARGQDEQYF. The CDR3 DNA reads TGCAGTGCTAGAGGGCAGGACGAGCAGTACTTC.

This clone showed up just once. The V call is TRBV7-2, the J call TRBJ2-2; D gene uncertain. Between the trimmed V and J ends, which lost 6 bases and 0 bases, there was a span of 11 bases. The CDR3 is 15 residues long. Germline V CDR1 and CDR2: SGHTA, FQGNSA. CDR3 residues: CASRWQSANTGELFF. The CDR3 DNA reads TGTGCCAGCAGGTGGCAGAGCGCGAACACCGGGGAGCTGTTTTTT.